Presented here are 2 T cell receptor beta chains from one specimen sequenced in a study of T-cell reconstitution after alpha-beta-depleted transplantation in children. Preparation of the TCRbeta library was carried out with unique molecular identifiers. Each CDR3 protein gets one entry after TCRdb re-called the PCR reads with MiXCR. Found here are about 350,000 distinct CDR3 sequences, about 17% of them singletons; the top ten hold about 41%. The input for sequencing was PBMCs, mostly from graft donor cells, taken 360 days after TCRalphabeta/CD19-depleted stem cell transplant. The source is a male patient aged 2 to 9 who had a stem cell transplant for acute lymphoblastic leukemia, so the T cells may come from the graft donor.

The gene calls are TRBV20-1 and TRBJ2-1, with D maybe TRBD2 (6 bases). Germline CDR1 reads DFQATT; CDR2 reads SNEGSKA (reference sequence). The CDR3 has 14 amino acids. V lost 3 bases and J 4 bases, leaving 13 bases between the germline ends. For the CDR3, the DNA is TGCAGTGCTAGCCAATTCCTAGCGTACAATGAGCAGTTCTTC. Translated: CSASQFLAYNEQFF.

In this sample, this clonotype turned up a few times. V and J are TRBV12-3 or TRBV12-4 and TRBJ1-4; D remains unclear. Between the trimmed V and J ends, which lost 6 bases and 7 bases, there was a span of 12 bases. The CDR3 consists of 13 residues. The CDR3 sequence is CASREGSIEKLFF. The CDR3 DNA sequence: TGTGCCAGCAGGGAGGGTAGCATTGAAAAACTGTTTTTT.